This record covers a single T cell receptor beta chain. What it binds is not known. The germline V gene has CDR1 SGDLS and CDR2 YYNGEE. The germline V and J ends were trimmed by 0 bases and 3 bases, with 12 bases remaining between them. CDR3 length: 16 amino acids. Nonspecific anti-CD3/anti-CD28 bead stimulation represents the broad CD4+ T cell repertoire. CD4+ T cells upregulating both CD40 ligand and CD69 were sorted as responding cells. This entry is derived from a study of persistence of HIV-infected CD4 T cells. Study-level information: Anti-CD3/anti-CD28 beads activated more cells than antigen stimulation did. Study results and caveats: CMV- and Gag-responding cells had lower TCRbeta richness than CD3/CD28-responding cells.

This was the immunoSEQ version 4 assay in survey mode. The method was immunoSEQ multiplex PCR; TCRdb's version includes in-frame clones alone and lacks a portion of them. The sample records about 43,000 clones, roughly nine tenths being singletons. The sequence was obtained from an adult man with HIV who was CMV-seropositive. The chain is built from TRBV9 and TRBJ1-4; D perhaps matches TRBD1 (5 bases). The source material was CD4+ T cells sorted from PBMCs after roughly 20-hour stimulation, sampled from a patient who received antiretroviral therapy. The CDR3 region has the DNA TGTGCCAGCAGCGTAGGTCCGGGGGGTGCTAATGAAAAACTGTTTTTT. Translated, it gives CASSVGPGGANEKLFF.